This T cell receptor (beta chain) was profiled in a study of cytomegalovirus exposure and HLA in healthy donors. About the research overall: Genetic ancestry analysis placed approximately 79% of the 350 to 500 donors that were genotyped in the Caucasian-associated cluster. Study findings and constraints: Researchers reported in a later analysis that a missense DCLRE1C variant was tied to TCR beta V- and J-gene trimming.

In regard to this clone: Its specificity is unknown.

CDR3 size: 13 residues. V lost 3 bases, J lost 5 bases, and 8 bases lay in between. Per germline, CDR1 MGHDK and CDR2 SYGVNS. The PCR was carried out with 60 Vbeta primers and 13 Jbeta primers. Profiled with immunoSEQ multiplex PCR; TCRdb holds only in-frame clones, not every one. In the table there are around 190,000 clones, around 82% of which are singletons. Sample: PBMCs. The sequence came from a man aged 40-55 years in good health and CMV-seronegative. The chain joins TRBV25-1 to TRBJ1-5; D may be TRBD1 (5 bases). In DNA form, the CDR3 reads TGTGCCAGCAGTGAGCAGGGATATCAGCCCCAGCATTTT. The encoded protein is CASSEQGYQPQHF.